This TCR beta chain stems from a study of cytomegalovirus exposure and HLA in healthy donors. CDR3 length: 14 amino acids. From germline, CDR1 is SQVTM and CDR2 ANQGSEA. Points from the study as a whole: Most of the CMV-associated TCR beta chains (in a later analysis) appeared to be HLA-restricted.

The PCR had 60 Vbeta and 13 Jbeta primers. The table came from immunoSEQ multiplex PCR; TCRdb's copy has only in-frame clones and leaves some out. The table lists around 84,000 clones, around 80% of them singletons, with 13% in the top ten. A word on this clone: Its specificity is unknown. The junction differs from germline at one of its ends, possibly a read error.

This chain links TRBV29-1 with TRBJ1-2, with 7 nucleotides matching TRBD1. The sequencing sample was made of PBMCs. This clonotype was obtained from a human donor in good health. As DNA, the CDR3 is TGCAGCGCTCAGGGGGTGGGAGCTAACTATGGCTACCCCTTC. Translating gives CSAQGVGANYGYPF.